The entry below describes one T cell receptor beta chain. It has no known antigen specificity. One base away there is no much larger clone; base qualities are not given. TCRbeta CDR3 regions were amplified from genomic DNA using the immunoSEQ Assay, a bias-controlled multiplex PCR. On the study's bioinformatics: Within the assay, amplification of reference gene primers was used to estimate how many nucleated cells each sample contained. To quantify the absolute abundance of each unique TCRbeta CDR3 rearrangement, sequence reads were collapsed and filtered. For each sample, productive Simpson clonality was calculated as the square root of Simpson's diversity index over productive rearrangements. TCRdb provides this immuneACCESS table in a form limited to in-frame rearrangements. Some clones are lacking; in checked studies, under half of them reflect an unresolved V gene, and why the rest are absent is not known. That table furnishes V, J and clone size, whereas the DNA furnished D and trimming. In this sample the table shows roughly 350,000 clones, 85% to 90% of which occur a single time. 6% to 8.5% of the sample comes from the top ten.

These data are taken from a study of blood T cell repertoires in COVID-19 (dated by TCRdb to about 2020). Some background on the complete study: Samples from collaborators originated in the United States, Italy and Spain and spanned both the acute and convalescent phases of COVID-19. Subjects who had been exposed to COVID-19, were actively infected with it, or had recovered from it provided the deeply sampled blood TCRbeta repertoires that made up the dataset. Samples were obtained from the ongoing ImmuneRACE study (first 160 participants) and from about 1,300 subjects provided by 6 global collaborators. A freely available public database, intended as a resource for researchers studying the immune response to SARS-CoV-2, is where the repertoires were released. Where available, HLA class I and class II types were taken from metadata supplied by the sample provider and were not determined by assay-based typing. A de-identified subject ID, COVID-19 status, age in years and sex were almost always included in the sample metadata. The material from the prospective study consisted of cDNA or gDNA derived from T cells, B-cell-depleted T cells, or PBMCs.

The CDR3 holds 15 amino acids from the cysteine to the phenylalanine. Here the CDR3 DNA is all that survives: 45 bases in frame from base 1. From the germline V gene (reference sequence), CDR1 is LGHDT and CDR2 is YNNKEL. The junction carries 17 bases between V and J, which are trimmed by 5 bases and 7 bases respectively. What the study reported, not specific to this receptor: Clinical and demographic metadata were provided uncurated, with the amount varying by source and participant.

In Seattle, one collaborating source enrolled patients while the infection was active and tracked those patients longitudinally over the course of disease. Whole blood was collected in K2EDTA tubes by collaborating institutions according to the institutions' own protocols. For TCRbeta analysis, collaborators shipped samples in one of three forms: frozen whole blood, isolated PBMCs, or DNA extracted from either of those sample types. Sequencing was done on a sample of peripheral blood. The clonotype comes from a woman in her 70s with COVID-19, enrolled during active disease. The receptor chain draws on TRBV3-1 (or the pseudogene TRBV3-2) and TRBJ1-4; too little of a D gene remains to name it. The CDR3 here reads CASSASNLGGEKLFF. The DNA is TGTGCCAGCAGCGCTTCTAATTTAGGCGGTGAAAAACTGTTTTTT.